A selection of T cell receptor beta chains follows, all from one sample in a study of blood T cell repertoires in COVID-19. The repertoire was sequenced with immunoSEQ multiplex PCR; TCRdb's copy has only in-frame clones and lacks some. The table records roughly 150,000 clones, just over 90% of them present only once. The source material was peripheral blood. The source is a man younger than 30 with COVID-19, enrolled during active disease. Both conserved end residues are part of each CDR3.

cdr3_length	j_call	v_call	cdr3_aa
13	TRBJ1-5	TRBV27	CASSFSMSQPQHF
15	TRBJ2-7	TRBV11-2	CASSFGTSGPYEQYF
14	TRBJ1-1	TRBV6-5	CASSTPPMNTEAFF
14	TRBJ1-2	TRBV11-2	CASGPGRGPYGYTF
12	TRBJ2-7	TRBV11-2	CASSPDSYEQYF
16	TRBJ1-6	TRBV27	CASSPIRQYGDSPLHF
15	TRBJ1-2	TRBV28	CASSRPWGVGYGYTF
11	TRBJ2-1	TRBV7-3	CASSLGSEQFF
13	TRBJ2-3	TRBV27	CASSSGILDTQYF
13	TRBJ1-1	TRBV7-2	CASGVVGNTEAFF
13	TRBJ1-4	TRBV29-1	CSVEGRTEEKLFF
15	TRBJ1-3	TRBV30	CAWSSKGALGNTIYF
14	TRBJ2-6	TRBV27	CASSLWEGGNVLTF
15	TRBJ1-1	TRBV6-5	CASSYTTSLNTEAFF
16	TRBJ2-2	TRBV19	CASSIRTGSPGGELFF
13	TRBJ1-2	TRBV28	CASSPRRRGGYTF
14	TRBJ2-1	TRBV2	CASRERGSYNEQFF
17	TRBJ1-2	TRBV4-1	CASSRLPVAASNYGYTF
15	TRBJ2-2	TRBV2	CASSRLASNTGELFF
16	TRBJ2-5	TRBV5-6	CASSLPSRDRQETQYF
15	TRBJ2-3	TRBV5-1	CASSLDTGRTDTQYF
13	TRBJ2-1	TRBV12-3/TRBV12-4	CASSFLAGAEQFF
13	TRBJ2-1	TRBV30	CAYGTGNYNEQFF
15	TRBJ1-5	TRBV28	CASTLWGGRNQPQHF
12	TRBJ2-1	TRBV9	CASSADTSHPIF
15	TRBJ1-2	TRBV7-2	CASSLARVANYGYTF